The rows below give T cell receptor beta chains drawn from one sample of a study of beta chain features in type 1 diabetes. Only in-frame clones appear in the TCRdb table, and some are missing; sequencing was by immunoSEQ multiplex PCR. This sample has 300,000 to 350,000 clones; roughly 8% occur once, and the top ten carry under 0.5%. Sequences were obtained from central memory CD4+ T cells from blood. These receptors all stem from a woman between 18 and 30 years old in good health. Each CDR3 is given with its conserved first and last residue. A row's size may be missing; if present it is once, few, many or a size class.

clone_size v_call cdr3_aa
NA TRBV11-2 CASSVPGLQNEQFF
many TRBV11-2 CAIGGGYEQYF
NA TRBV15 CATSAGPIGNQPQHF
few TRBV27 CASTLRTGKGYNEQFF
many TRBV5-1 CASSSPTHNEQFF
NA TRBV9 CASTGQGADTQYF
many TRBV27 CASREWRATRYNEQFF
NA TRBV5-1 CASSFGTGGYEQYF
few TRBV6-5 CASSELAKNIQYF
few TRBV7-8 CASSLVDGGKDEQYF
many TRBV7-9 CASSLEWENYGYTF
few TRBV18 CASSQTGLRSEQYF
few TRBV5-1 CASSLALAGHNEQFF
NA TRBV6-5 CASRKGEDTEAFF
NA TRBV5-1 CASSLGAVNTEAFF
NA TRBV28 CASSPRLAGAETQYF
NA TRBV7-2 CASSRGTSGTITDTQYF
NA TRBV4-3 CASSQAVTSSNYEQYF
NA TRBV9 CASSAVGGNTEAFF
many TRBV29-1 CSADRGSHNEQFF
many TRBV5-1 CASSLVTGRTDTQYF
NA TRBV6-1 CASSSRYVVDTQYF
few TRBV6-5 CASSYGQGGNQPQHF
few TRBV4-2 CASSPGQGGHGYTF
NA TRBV18 CATFMGPHNEQFF
few TRBV5-1 CASSLNPGSSTGELFF
few TRBV6-5 CASQGLGGNNEQFF
many TRBV18 CASSPNPGTGAHGYTF